This T cell receptor beta chain was identified in a study of cytomegalovirus exposure and HLA in healthy donors. General observations from the study: CMV serostatus was the only recorded immune exposure for donors.

Vbeta (60) and Jbeta (13) primers were used in the PCR. Profiled with immunoSEQ multiplex PCR; TCRdb holds only in-frame clones, not every one. This table holds about 160,000 clones. Comments on this clone: Its cognate antigen is unknown.

V shed 2 bases, J shed 0 bases, and the junction held 2 bases outside the gene matches. From germline, CDR1 is SGHAT and CDR2 FQNNGV. This CDR3 contains 16 residues. The sequence derives from a young man in good health and CMV-seronegative. The V gene is TRBV11-2, the J gene TRBJ2-1; 9 bases map to TRBD2. The sample was PBMCs. The CDR3 protein is CASSLLSGSSYNEQFF. The CDR3 nucleotides are TGTGCCAGCAGCTTACTTAGCGGGAGCTCCTACAATGAGCAGTTCTTC.